The 29 T cell receptor beta chains in this list originate from one sample, sequenced in a study of vaccination and CD4 T cells after COVID-19 (dated by TCRdb to 2021 to 2024). What this sample's treatment or condition label stands for: roughly 11-day PBMC culture with coronavirus spike peptide pools or control peptides (ViraFEST assay). The antigens of these receptors remain unknown. Libraries were built with PCR. Sequenced using an Illumina iSeq 100. DNA from cultured CD4+ T cells underwent TCR sequencing with the Oncomine TCR Beta short-read assay at the Johns Hopkins FTIC core. TCRdb trimmed the raw reads at Q25, called clones with MiXCR and kept productive beta chains. Entries are consolidated by CDR3 protein sequence, retaining the most common genes and DNA. The sample table lists approximately 11,000 distinct CDR3 sequences, about two thirds of them with a count of one. In total, the top ten clones hold more than 20% of the sample.

Sequenced: CD4+ T cells from blood, cultured in vitro. All receptors come from a human donor who had recovered from COVID-19.

This rearrangement joins TRBV5-1 to TRBJ1-6; D might be TRBD1 (6 bases). The ends were cut back, 5 bases at V and 7 bases at J, with 22 bases in the middle. CDR3 size: 17 residues. From germline, CDR1 is SGHRS and CDR2 YFSETQ. CDR3 bases: TGCGCCAGCAGACCGACCAGGGGAGGCACAGAGAATTCACCCCTCCACTTT. Translated, it gives CASRPTRGGTENSPLHF.

The CDR3 region has the DNA TGTGCCAGCAGTGATCCCCCCCGACAGGGAACCGGGGAGCTGTTTTTT. It is translated as CASSDPPRQGTGELFF. The chain uses TRBV6-1 and TRBJ2-2; 7 bases line up with TRBD1. This CDR3 region has 16 residues. V trimming: 3 bases; J trimming: 5 bases; junction bases outside the gene matches: 9. Germline values: CDR1 MNHNS, CDR2 SASEGT.

This sequence joins TRBV2 and TRBJ1-2; 7 nucleotides agree with TRBD1. The J segment lost 4 bases and the V segment lost 7 bases, leaving 6 bases of the junction unmatched. The CDR3 covers 13 residues. The germline CDR1 and CDR2 sequences are SNHLY and FYNNEI. CDR3 residues: CASTGGAGYGYTF. The DNA of the CDR3 is TGTGCCAGCACAGGGGGAGCCGGCTATGGCTACACCTTC.

V usage is TRBV6-1 and J usage is TRBJ2-7; 8 bases line up with TRBD1. This CDR3 spans 12 amino acids. The germline V gene encodes CDR1 MNHNS and CDR2 SASEGT. Unmatched junction bases numbered 1, after V lost 6 bases and J lost 3 bases. CDR3 nucleotide sequence: TGTGCCAGCAGGGACAGGGTCTACGAGCAGTACTTC. As protein: CASRDRVYEQYF.

This chain links TRBV6-1 with TRBJ2-4; 7 bases are shared with TRBD2. Germline V CDR1 and CDR2: MNHNS, SASEGT. V shed 6 bases, J shed 0 bases, and the junction held 17 bases outside the gene matches. This CDR3 has 19 residues. The CDR3 region is CASSRWGGDQPLAKNIQYF. The CDR3 nucleotides read TGTGCCAGCAGCCGTTGGGGGGGGGACCAGCCACTAGCCAAAAACATTCAGTACTTC.

V usage is TRBV24-1 and J usage is TRBJ2-1; 11 bases match TRBD2. CDR1 KGHDR and CDR2 SFDVKD come from the germline V gene. The CDR3 is 14 residues long. The V and J ends lost 10 bases and 5 bases, in that order; junction bases with no gene match: 6. CDR3: CATVGTSGDNEQFF. Here the CDR3 DNA reads TGTGCCACAGTAGGGACTAGCGGCGACAATGAGCAGTTCTTC.

The gene calls are TRBV21-1 and TRBJ2-7; TRBD1 is the table's D call and was not checked against the DNA. TRBV21-1 is designated a pseudogene. The length of the CDR3 is 20 residues. CDR3 bases: TGTGCCAGCAGCAAAAGTCCGGTAGGACAGCGCGCAAGAAAAACTAGTGAGCAGTACTTC. Translated, it gives CASSKSPVGQRARKTSEQYF.

The V and J genes are TRBV7-3 and TRBJ2-5; 13 nucleotides align to TRBD2. The CDR3 length is 15 residues. Germline V gives CDR1 SGHTA, CDR2 FQGTGA. V lost 5 bases and J lost 4; bases outside the gene matches: 4. The CDR3 loop reads CASSKTSGGPETQYF. CDR3 coding DNA: TGTGCCAGCAGCAAGACTAGCGGGGGGCCAGAGACCCAGTACTTC. The full variable domain, its missing parts supplied by reference TRBV7-3 and TRBJ2-5, is GAGVSQTPSNKVTEKGKYVELRCDPISGHTALYWYRQSLGQGPEFLIYFQGTGAADDSGLPNDRFFAVRPEGSVSTLKIQRTERGDSAVYLCASSKTSGGPETQYFGPGTRLLVL.

This clonotype was seen just once. This chain joins TRBV2 and TRBJ2-5; the D gene is possibly TRBD1 (5 bases). Trimming stripped 7 bases from V and 0 bases from J, with 15 bases between. This CDR3 contains 15 residues. Germline CDR1 SNHLY, CDR2 FYNNEI. The CDR3 loop is CASKQGRQYQETQYF. CDR3 nucleotides: TGTGCCAGCAAGCAGGGCCGCCAGTACCAAGAGACCCAGTACTTC.

The chain employs TRBV11-3 and TRBJ1-2; possibly TRBD1 for D (6 bases). The CDR3 runs 14 residues. Between the trimmed V and J ends, which lost 5 bases and 4 bases, there was a span of 14 bases. CDR1 and CDR2 (germline): SGHNT, YENEEA. Written as DNA, the CDR3 is TGTGCCAGCAGCCTACTACAGGGAAGCTATGGCTACACCTTC. It is translated as CASSLLQGSYGYTF.

The rearrangement uses TRBV5-1 and TRBJ2-7; 7 nucleotides agree with TRBD1. The CDR3 consists of 13 residues. Looked up from germline, CDR1 is SGHRS and CDR2 is YFSETQ. J was trimmed by 1 base and V by 5 bases; bases with no gene match: 3. The CDR3: CASSQDRSYEQYF. In DNA form, the CDR3 reads TGCGCCAGCAGTCAGGACAGGTCCTACGAGCAGTACTTC.

As concerns this clonotype: The junction and the germline gene differ at one end; a read error may be behind it. The CDR3 loop reads CASSPSTSGSLNF. The CDR3 bases are TGTGCCAGCAGCCCCTCTACTAGCGGGAGTTTGAACTTC. The chain employs TRBV7-3 and TRBJ2-7; 11 bases are shared with TRBD2. Germline-derived CDR1 and CDR2 are SGHTA and FQGTGA. The CDR3 is 13 residues long.

This rearrangement joins TRBV10-1 to TRBJ2-7; D remains ambiguous. Trimming pared 10 bases from V and 0 bases from J, leaving 13 bases between. Germline-derived CDR1 and CDR2 are WNHNN and SYGVQD (reference sequence). The CDR3 spans 13 residues. The CDR3 DNA sequence: TGCGCCAACTTCTTGGCGGACTCCTACGAGCAGTACTTC. Translation: CANFLADSYEQYF.

V usage is TRBV14 and J usage is TRBJ2-4; 9 bases are a match to TRBD1. V gave up 4 bases and J gave up 6 bases; unmatched junction bases: 16. The CDR3 sequence is 18 residues long. Per germline, CDR1 SGHDN and CDR2 FVKESK. The CDR3 region has the DNA TGTGCCAGCAGCCCCTTCACAGGGGGCGGGGGCTATACAAACATTCAGTACTTC. Protein sequence: CASSPFTGGGGYTNIQYF.

The chain carries TRBV7-8 and TRBJ2-2; D may be TRBD1 (6 bases). Germline loops: CDR1 SGHVS, CDR2 FQNEAQ. There are 19 residues in the CDR3. Trimming took off 5 bases at V and 1 base at J, with 23 bases between the two ends. CDR3 loop: CASSDPLLWGPRNTGELFF. For the CDR3, the DNA is TGTGCCAGCAGCGACCCCCTTTTGTGGGGGCCCCGGAACACCGGGGAGCTGTTTTTT.

The V and J genes are TRBV20-1 and TRBJ2-3; 10 bases map to TRBD1. The CDR3 sequence is 15 residues long. Germline V gene lookup returns CDR1 DFQATT and CDR2 SNEGSKA (reference sequence). The V segment lost 6 bases and the J segment 4 bases; nucleotides outside the gene matches: 10. DNA for the CDR3: TGCAGTGCCGCGCGAGGACAGGGGGACGCAGATACGCAGTATTTT. This sequence encodes CSAARGQGDADTQYF.

Here the CDR3 reads CASSPDRGNTGELFF. The CDR3 coding sequence is TGTGCCAGCAGCCCCGACAGGGGAAACACCGGGGAGCTGTTTTTT. The gene calls are TRBV7-3 and TRBJ2-2; 8 bases agree with TRBD1. Germline loops: CDR1 SGHTA, CDR2 FQGTGA. V lost 5 bases and J lost 2; bases outside the gene matches: 4. The CDR3 contains 15 residues.

The chain employs TRBV20-1 and TRBJ2-7; D may be TRBD2 (6 bases). CDR3 length: 15 residues. Germline V gives CDR1 DFQATT, CDR2 SNEGSKA (reference sequence). Trimming shortened V by 7 bases and J by 0 bases, and 19 bases separated the two germline ends. CDR3 amino acids: CSVQAGTRRSYEQYF. CDR3 coding DNA: TGCAGTGTTCAAGCTGGGACTCGTCGCTCCTACGAGCAGTACTTC.

This clonotype has more than one count but fewer than ten. V usage is TRBV7-2 and J usage is TRBJ2-5, with D unclear. This CDR3 is 17 amino acids long. The ends were cut back, 4 bases at V and 2 bases at J, with 20 bases in the middle. Germline V gene data show CDR1 as SGHTA and CDR2 as FQGNSA. This CDR3 reads CASSSLGPIHNQETQYF. In DNA form, the CDR3 reads TGTGCCAGCAGCTCCTTGGGTCCGATCCACAATCAAGAGACCCAGTACTTC. The full variable domain, completed using reference TRBV7-2 and TRBJ2-5, is GAGVSQSPSNKVTEKGKDVELRCDPISGHTALYWYRQSLGQGLEFLIYFQGNSAPDKSGLPSDRFSAERTGGSVSTLTIQRTQQEDSAVYLCASSSLGPIHNQETQYFGPGTRLLVL.

The chain has TRBV30 and TRBJ1-6; D gene ambiguous. CDR1 GTSNPN and CDR2 SVGIG come from the germline V gene (reference sequence). The CDR3 is 13 amino acids. Trimming took 0 bases from V and 17 from J, leaving 17 bases between them. This chain's CDR3 is CAWSVRPATPFHF. For the CDR3, the DNA is TGTGCCTGGAGTGTACGGCCTGCTACCCCCTTCCACTTT.

V gene TRBV12-3 or TRBV12-4 combines with J gene TRBJ2-3, with D maybe TRBD2 (5 bases). V was pared by 4 bases and J by 1 base, with 9 bases between. The CDR3 has 14 residues. The DNA of the CDR3 is TGTGCCAGCAGTTCCCGGACTGGCACAGATACGCAGTATTTT. Translation: CASSSRTGTDTQYF.

The chain links TRBV2 to TRBJ1-5, with TRBD1 as a possible D gene (6 bases). This CDR3 is built from 15 residues. Trimming left V 5 bases short and J 2 bases short, with 13 bases between. The germline gives CDR1 SNHLY, CDR2 FYNNEI. As DNA, the CDR3 is TGTGCCAGCAGTCTACAGGGAAAGGGCAATCAGCCCCAGCATTTT. Its protein product is CASSLQGKGNQPQHF. Supplemented by reference TRBV2 and TRBJ1-5, the full variable domain reads EPEVTQTPSHQVTQMGQEVILRCVPISNHLYFYWYRQILGQKVEFLVSFYNNEISEKSEIFDDQFSVERPDGSNFTLKIRSTKLEDSAMYFCASSLQGKGNQPQHFGDGTRLSIL.

This clonotype was observed a handful of times. Here the CDR3 reads CASSPPSGTGQTGELFF. Here the CDR3 DNA reads TGTGCCAGCAGCCCACCCTCCGGGACAGGGCAAACGGGGGAGCTGTTTTTT. The V and J genes are TRBV4-2 and TRBJ2-2, with 9 positions matching TRBD1. The CDR3 is made up of 17 amino acids. CDR1 and CDR2 from the germline V gene are LGHNA and YNFKEQ. The trim removed 4 bases at V and 8 bases at J, leaving 14 bases unmatched.

The chain uses TRBV6-2 or TRBV6-3 and TRBJ2-5, with D possibly TRBD1 on 5 matching bases. The germline CDR1 and CDR2 sequences are MNHEY and SVGEGT. The CDR3 is 14 residues long. V was clipped by 5 bases and J by 5 bases, with 15 bases between them. CDR3 amino acids: CASSLKPGSETQYF. The DNA for the CDR3 is TGTGCCAGCAGTCTAAAGCCAGGGTCTGAGACCCAGTACTTC.

V gene TRBV24-1 combines with J gene TRBJ2-3; perhaps TRBD2 as D (5 bases). CDR3 length equals 14 residues. Germline V gives CDR1 KGHDR, CDR2 SFDVKD. V lost 4 bases to trimming and J lost 4 bases, with 11 bases between them. In DNA, the CDR3 is TGTGCCACCAGTGACGCCGGGAAGGCAGATACGCAGTATTTT. The encoded protein is CATSDAGKADTQYF.

The rearrangement joins TRBV12-3 or TRBV12-4 to TRBJ2-3; 11 nucleotides match TRBD2. There are 20 residues in the CDR3. J gave up 0 bases and V 2 bases, and 13 bases lay outside the gene matches. The CDR3 region is CASSLPVGRASGGSTDTQYF. Written as DNA, the CDR3 is TGTGCCAGCAGTTTACCTGTAGGGCGGGCTAGCGGGGGGAGCACAGATACGCAGTATTTT.

The chain recombines TRBV27 with TRBJ2-2, with TRBD1 matching 7 bases. The CDR3 contains 15 residues. Trimming took 6 bases from V and 4 from J; bases not matched to a gene: 8. Germline-derived CDR1 and CDR2 are MNHEY and SMNVEV (reference sequence). The CDR3 sequence: CASRRGPLFTGELFF. The CDR3 nucleotides read TGTGCCAGCAGGAGGGGGCCATTGTTCACCGGGGAGCTGTTTTTT.

The V and J genes are TRBV11-2 and TRBJ2-7, with 10 bases aligning to TRBD1. Trimming removed 3 bases from V and 5 bases from J; junction bases left unmatched: 7. The CDR3 extends over 15 amino acids. Germline V gene data show CDR1 as SGHAT and CDR2 as FQNNGV. The CDR3 here is CASSFGQGEGDEQYF. The CDR3 DNA follows: TGTGCCAGCAGCTTCGGACAGGGGGAGGGAGACGAGCAGTACTTC.

This sequence joins TRBV19 and TRBJ2-1; 7 positions agree with TRBD2. In germline, CDR1 is LNHDA, CDR2 SQIVND (reference sequence). The CDR3 is 16 residues long. J gave up 4 bases and V 6 bases, and 12 bases lay outside the gene matches. The CDR3 DNA is TGTGCCAGTAGATCTCTCGCGGGAGCGAATTACAATGAGCAGTTCTTC. The encoded protein is CASRSLAGANYNEQFF. Full variable domain (outside the CDR3, taken from reference TRBV19 and TRBJ2-1): DGGITQSPKYLFRKEGQNVTLSCEQNLNHDAMYWYRQDPGQGLRLIYYSQIVNDFQKGDIAEGYSVSREKKESFPLTVTSAQKNPTAFYLCASRSLAGANYNEQFFGPGTRLTVL.